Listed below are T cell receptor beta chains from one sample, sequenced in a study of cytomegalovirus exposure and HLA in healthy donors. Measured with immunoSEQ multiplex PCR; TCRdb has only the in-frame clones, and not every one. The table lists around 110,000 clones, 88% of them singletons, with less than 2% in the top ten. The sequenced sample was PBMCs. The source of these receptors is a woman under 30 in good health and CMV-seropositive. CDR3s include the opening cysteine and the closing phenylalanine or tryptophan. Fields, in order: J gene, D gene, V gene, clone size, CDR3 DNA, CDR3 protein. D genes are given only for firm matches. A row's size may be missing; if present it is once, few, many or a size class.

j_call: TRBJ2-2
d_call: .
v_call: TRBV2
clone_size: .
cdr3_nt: TGTGCCAGCAGTCGACAGATGAAGAACACCGGGGAGCTGTTTTTT
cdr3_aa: CASSRQMKNTGELFF

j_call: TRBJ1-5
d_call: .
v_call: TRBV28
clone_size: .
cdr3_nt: TGTGCCAGCAGTTTACCGCCCTCAAGCGGGCCCCAGCATTTT
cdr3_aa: CASSLPPSSGPQHF

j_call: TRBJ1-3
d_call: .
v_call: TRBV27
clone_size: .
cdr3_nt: TGTGCCAGCAGTTTATCTCCAGGGCCCAATGGAAACACCATATATTTT
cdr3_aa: CASSLSPGPNGNTIYF

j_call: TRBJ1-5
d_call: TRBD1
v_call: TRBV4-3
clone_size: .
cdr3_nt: TGCGCCAGCAGCCAAGATCGAGGGGGCGGTCAGCCCCAGCATTTT
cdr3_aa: CASSQDRGGGQPQHF

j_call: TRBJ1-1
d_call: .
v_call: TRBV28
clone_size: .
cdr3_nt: TGTGCCAGCAGTTTACCCGATGGCCAAGCTTTCTTT
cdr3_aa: CASSLPDGQAFF

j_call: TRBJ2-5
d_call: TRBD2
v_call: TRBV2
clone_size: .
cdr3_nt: TGTGCCAGCATCGGGAGACTAGCGGGGCTCGGGGAGACCCAGTACTTC
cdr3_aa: CASIGRLAGLGETQYF

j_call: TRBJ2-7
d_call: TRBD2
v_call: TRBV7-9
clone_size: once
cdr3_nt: TGTGCCAGCAGCACTGGGGGGGGAACCTACGAGCAGTACTTC
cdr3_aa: CASSTGGGTYEQYF

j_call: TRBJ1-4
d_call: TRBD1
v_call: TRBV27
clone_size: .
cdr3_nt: TGTGCCAGCAGCCGGGGGACAGGCGAAAAACTGTTTTTT
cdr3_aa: CASSRGTGEKLFF

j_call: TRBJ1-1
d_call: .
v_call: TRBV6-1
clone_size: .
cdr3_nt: TGTGCCATACAGGGTTGGTTGAACACTGAAGCTTTCTTT
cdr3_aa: CAIQGWLNTEAFF

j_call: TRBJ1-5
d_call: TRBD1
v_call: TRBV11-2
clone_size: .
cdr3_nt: TGTGCCAGCAGCTTCGGACAGGGGAGCAATCAGCCCCAGCATTTT
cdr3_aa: CASSFGQGSNQPQHF

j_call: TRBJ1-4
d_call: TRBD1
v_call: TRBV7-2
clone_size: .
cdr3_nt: TGTGCCAGCAGCTTGACAGGGAACGAAAAACTGTTTTTT
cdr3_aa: CASSLTGNEKLFF

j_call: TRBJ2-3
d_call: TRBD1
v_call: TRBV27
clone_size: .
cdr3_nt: TGTGCCAGCAGTTGGGGACAGGGCGGGTTAGATACGCAGTATTTT
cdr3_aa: CASSWGQGGLDTQYF

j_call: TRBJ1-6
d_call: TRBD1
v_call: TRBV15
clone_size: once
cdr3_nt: TGTGCCACCAGCCGGGACAGGGTTGGCGCCTATAATTCACCCCTCCACTTT
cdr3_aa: CATSRDRVGAYNSPLHF

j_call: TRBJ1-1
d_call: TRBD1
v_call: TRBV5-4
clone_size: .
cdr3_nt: TGTGCCAGCAGCCAAGAGGACAGGGGTTGGTACACTGAAGCTTTCTTT
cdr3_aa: CASSQEDRGWYTEAFF

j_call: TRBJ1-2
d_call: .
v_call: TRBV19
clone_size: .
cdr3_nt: TGTGCCAGTAGGAACCAGGGTGGGGTTAACTATGGCTACACCTTC
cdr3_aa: CASRNQGGVNYGYTF

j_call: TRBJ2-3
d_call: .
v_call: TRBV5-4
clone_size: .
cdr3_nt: TGTGCCAGCAGCTTGTCGACCTCGGGGGATACGCAGTATTTT
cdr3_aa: CASSLSTSGDTQYF

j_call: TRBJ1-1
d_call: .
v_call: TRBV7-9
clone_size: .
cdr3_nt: TGTGCCAGCAGCTTAGACTTCACTGAAGCTTTCTTT
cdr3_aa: CASSLDFTEAFF

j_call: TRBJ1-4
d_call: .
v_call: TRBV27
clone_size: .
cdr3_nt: TGTGCCAGCAGTTTATCGGCCAGGGAGGGTGAAAAACTGTTTTTT
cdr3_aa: CASSLSAREGEKLFF

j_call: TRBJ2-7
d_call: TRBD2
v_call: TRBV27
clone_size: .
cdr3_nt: TGTGCCAGCAGCCCCTACCTTAGCGGGGGGGCCCCCCACGAGCAGTACTTC
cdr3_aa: CASSPYLSGGAPHEQYF

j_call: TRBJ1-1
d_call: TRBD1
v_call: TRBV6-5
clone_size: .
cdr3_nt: TGTGCCAGCAGTTACAAAATTGAGGGGGCAACTGAAGCTTTCTTT
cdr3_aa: CASSYKIEGATEAFF

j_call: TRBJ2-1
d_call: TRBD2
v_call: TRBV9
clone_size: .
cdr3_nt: TGTGCCAGCAGCGGACTAGCGGGGGCCTACAATGAGCAGTTCTTC
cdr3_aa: CASSGLAGAYNEQFF

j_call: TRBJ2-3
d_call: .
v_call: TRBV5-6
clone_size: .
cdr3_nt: TGTGCCAGCAGCTTACTCGGAGATACGCAGTATTTT
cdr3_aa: CASSLLGDTQYF

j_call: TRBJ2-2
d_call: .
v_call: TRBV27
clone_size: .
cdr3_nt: TGTGCCAGCAGTTTTAACAGGCTGAATGGCGGGGAGCTGTTTTTT
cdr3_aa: CASSFNRLNGGELFF

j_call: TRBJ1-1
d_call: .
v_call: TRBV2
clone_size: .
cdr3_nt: TGTGCCAGCAGTGGGGAGATGAACACTGAAGCTTTCTTT
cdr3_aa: CASSGEMNTEAFF

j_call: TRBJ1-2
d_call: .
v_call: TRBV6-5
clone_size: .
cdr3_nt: TGTGCCAGCAGTTACTCGGCAGGGGACGGCGGCTACACCTTC
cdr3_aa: CASSYSAGDGGYTF

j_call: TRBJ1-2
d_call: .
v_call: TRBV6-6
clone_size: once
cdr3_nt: TGTGCCAGCAGTTACTCTCGCGACTATGGCTACACCTTC
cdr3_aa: CASSYSRDYGYTF

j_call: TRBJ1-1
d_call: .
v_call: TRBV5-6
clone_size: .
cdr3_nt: TGTGCCAGCAGCTTGAGCGCGAACACTGAAGCTTTCTTT
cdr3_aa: CASSLSANTEAFF

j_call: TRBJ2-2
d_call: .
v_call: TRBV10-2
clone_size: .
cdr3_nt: TGCGCCAGCAGTGAGTCCCCGCAGGGCACCGGGGAGCTGTTTTTT
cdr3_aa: CASSESPQGTGELFF

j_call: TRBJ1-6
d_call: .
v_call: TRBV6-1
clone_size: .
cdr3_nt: TGTGCCAGCAGTGGAACAGCCGGGGTGAACAATTCACCCCTCCACTTT
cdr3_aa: CASSGTAGVNNSPLHF

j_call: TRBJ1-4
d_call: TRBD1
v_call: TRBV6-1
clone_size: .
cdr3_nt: TGTGCCAGCAGCCTCACCCGGGACAGGGCGCGAAAACTGTTTTTT
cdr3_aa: CASSLTRDRARKLFF

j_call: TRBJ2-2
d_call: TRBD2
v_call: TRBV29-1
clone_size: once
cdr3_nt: TGCAGCGTTGCGGGACTAGACACCGGGGAGCTGTTTTTT
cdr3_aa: CSVAGLDTGELFF

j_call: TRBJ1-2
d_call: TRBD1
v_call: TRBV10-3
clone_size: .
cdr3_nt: TGTGCCATCAGTGAGTTATTAGGGACAGCTGTGGCGGGCTATGGCTACACCTTC
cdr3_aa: CAISELLGTAVAGYGYTF

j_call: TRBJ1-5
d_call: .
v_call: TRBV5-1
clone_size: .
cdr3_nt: TGCGCCAGCAGCTTGGCAGGGCCCTATAGCAATCAGCCCCAGCATTTT
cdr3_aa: CASSLAGPYSNQPQHF

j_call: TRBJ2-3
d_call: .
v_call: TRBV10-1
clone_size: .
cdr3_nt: TGCGCCAGCAGTGAGACCGGGGGTACGCAGTATTTT
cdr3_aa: CASSETGGTQYF

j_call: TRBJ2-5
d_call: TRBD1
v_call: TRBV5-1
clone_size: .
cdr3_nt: TGCGCCAGCAGCTTGGGACAGGGGGAAGAGACCCAGTACTTC
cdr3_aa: CASSLGQGEETQYF

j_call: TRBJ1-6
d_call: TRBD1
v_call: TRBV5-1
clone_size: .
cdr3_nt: TGCGCCAGCACCGGACAGGGTCGAGGGTCACCCCTCCACTTT
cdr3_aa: CASTGQGRGSPLHF

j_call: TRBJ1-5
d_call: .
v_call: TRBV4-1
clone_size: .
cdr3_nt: TGCGCCAGCAGCCCTCTTCATAGAGGGGGGGACCTTAGCAATCAGCCCCAGCATTTT
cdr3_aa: CASSPLHRGGDLSNQPQHF

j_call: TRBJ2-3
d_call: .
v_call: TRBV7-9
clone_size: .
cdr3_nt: TGTGCCAGCAGCTTATCCCTTTCTAGACCAGATACGCAGTATTTT
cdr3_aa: CASSLSLSRPDTQYF

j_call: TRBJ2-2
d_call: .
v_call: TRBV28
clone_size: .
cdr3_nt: TGTGCCAGCTACCCCCACAGGGCGAACACCGGGGAGCTGTTTTTT
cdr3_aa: CASYPHRANTGELFF

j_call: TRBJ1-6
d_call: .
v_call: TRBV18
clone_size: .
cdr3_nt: TGTGCCAGCTCACTTACATCCCTGACAGCGAGCTCCTATAATTCACCCCTCCACTTT
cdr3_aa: CASSLTSLTASSYNSPLHF

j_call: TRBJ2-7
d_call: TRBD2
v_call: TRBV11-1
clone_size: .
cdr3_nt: TGTGCCAGCAGCTTTAGCAGCGGGGGGGGCGAATACGAGCAGTACTTC
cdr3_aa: CASSFSSGGGEYEQYF

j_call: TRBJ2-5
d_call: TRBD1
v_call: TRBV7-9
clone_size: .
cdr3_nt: TGTGCCAGCAGCTTAAACAGGGGAGAGACCCAGTACTTC
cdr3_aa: CASSLNRGETQYF

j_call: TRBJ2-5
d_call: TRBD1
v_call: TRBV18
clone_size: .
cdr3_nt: TGTGCCAGCTCTCGACAGGGGGCGGTGAAAGAGACCCAGTACTTC
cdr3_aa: CASSRQGAVKETQYF

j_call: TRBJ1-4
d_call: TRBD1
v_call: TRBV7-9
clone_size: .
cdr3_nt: TGTGCCAGCAGCTTCCCGGACAGGGGAGGGGAAAAACTGTTTTTT
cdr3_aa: CASSFPDRGGEKLFF

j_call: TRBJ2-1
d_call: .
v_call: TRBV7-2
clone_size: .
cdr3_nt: TGTGCCAGCAGCTTAGGGGGACATGGGGTTTACAATGAGCAGTTCTTC
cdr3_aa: CASSLGGHGVYNEQFF

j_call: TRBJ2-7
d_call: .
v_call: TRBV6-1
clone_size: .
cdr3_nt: TGTGCCAGCAGTGAACGGGTCAGGGGTATTTACGAGCAGTACTTC
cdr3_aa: CASSERVRGIYEQYF

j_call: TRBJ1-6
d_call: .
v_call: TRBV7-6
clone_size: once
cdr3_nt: TGTGCCAGCAGCTTAGCGGTTGCAGGGGAGAATTCACCCCTCCACTTT
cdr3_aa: CASSLAVAGENSPLHF